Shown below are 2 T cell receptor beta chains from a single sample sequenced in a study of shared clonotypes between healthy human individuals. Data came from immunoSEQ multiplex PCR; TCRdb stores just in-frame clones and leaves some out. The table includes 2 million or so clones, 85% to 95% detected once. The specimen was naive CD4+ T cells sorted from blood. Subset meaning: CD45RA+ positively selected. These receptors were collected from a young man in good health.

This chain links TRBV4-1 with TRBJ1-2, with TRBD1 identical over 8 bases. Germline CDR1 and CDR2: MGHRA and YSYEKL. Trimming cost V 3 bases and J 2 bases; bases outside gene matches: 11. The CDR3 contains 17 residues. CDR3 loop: CASSQSLPGQANYGYTF. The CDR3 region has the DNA TGCGCCAGCAGCCAGAGCCTCCCGGGACAGGCCAACTATGGCTACACCTTC.

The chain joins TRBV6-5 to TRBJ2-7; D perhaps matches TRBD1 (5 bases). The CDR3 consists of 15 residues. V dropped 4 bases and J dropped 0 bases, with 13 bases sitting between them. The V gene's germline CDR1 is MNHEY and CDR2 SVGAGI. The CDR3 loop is CASSLRPGYSYEQYF. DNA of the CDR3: TGTGCCAGCAGTTTAAGGCCAGGGTACTCCTACGAGCAGTACTTC.